One sample yielded the 10 T cell receptor beta chains listed below, sequenced in a study of cytomegalovirus exposure and HLA in healthy donors. TCRdb's copy holds only in-frame clones and misses some; the assay was immunoSEQ multiplex PCR. The table records 150,000 to 200,000 clones, 75% to 90% of them present only once. The specimen sequenced was PBMCs. The receptor set was obtained from a woman younger than 35 in good health and CMV-seronegative.

As to this clone: Compared with germline, one end of the junction differs, possibly owing to a read error. The V call is TRBV7-2, the J call TRBJ2-7, with 9 nucleotides matching TRBD1. Germline CDR1 and CDR2: SGHTA and FQGNSA. This CDR3 is 16 amino acids long. CDR3 sequence: CASSQVPGQGTNEQYF. DNA for the CDR3: TGTGCCAGCAGCCAAGTGCCGGGACAGGGAACAAACGAACAGTACTTC. The complete variable domain, with remaining parts taken from reference TRBV7-2 and TRBJ2-7, reads GAGVSQSPSNKVTEKGKDVELRCDPISGHTALYWYRQSLGQGLEFLIYFQGNSAPDKSGLPSDRFSAERTGGSVSTLTIQRTQQEDSAVYLCASSQVPGQGTNEQYFGPGTRLTVT.

The rearrangement links TRBV7-2 to TRBJ2-7; 8 bases are a match to TRBD2. The junction had 13 bases not matched to a gene; V was cut back by 4 bases and J by 5 bases. Germline V gene data show CDR1 as SGHTA and CDR2 as FQGNSA. The CDR3 length is 16 residues. CDR3 nucleotide sequence: TGTGCCAGCAGCTCCCCTCCGGGACTAGAGACGAACGAGCAGTACTTC. It specifies CASSSPPGLETNEQYF. The full variable domain, with the rest looked up from reference TRBV7-2 and TRBJ2-7, is GAGVSQSPSNKVTEKGKDVELRCDPISGHTALYWYRQSLGQGLEFLIYFQGNSAPDKSGLPSDRFSAERTGGSVSTLTIQRTQQEDSAVYLCASSSPPGLETNEQYFGPGTRLTVT.

This clone was seen once. The chain employs TRBV27 and TRBJ2-6; 10 bases match TRBD1. The ends lost 5 bases at V and 2 bases at J; junction bases unmatched: 6. This CDR3 has 17 amino acids. Germline V gene sequence: CDR1 MNHEY, CDR2 SMNVEV (reference sequence). The CDR3 protein is CASSADRGQAGANVLTF. DNA for the CDR3: TGTGCCAGCAGTGCCGACAGGGGGCAGGCTGGGGCCAACGTCCTGACTTTC.

The genes are TRBV6-5 and TRBJ1-6, with D uncertain. The V end lost 2 bases, the J end lost 3 bases, and 8 bases lay between the germline ends. This CDR3 has 15 amino acids. Germline V CDR1 and CDR2: MNHEY, SVGAGI. This CDR3 is CASSYGQFYNSPLHF. In DNA form, the CDR3 reads TGTGCCAGCAGTTACGGGCAGTTCTATAATTCACCCCTCCACTTT.

This clone was picked up one time. The gene calls are TRBV9 and TRBJ1-4; a weak D match, TRBD1 (5 bases). CDR1 SGDLS and CDR2 YYNGEE come from the germline V gene. There are 15 residues in the CDR3. V was cut by 4 bases and J by 4 bases, with 14 bases left in between. CDR3 residues: CASSSRDLSNEKLFF. CDR3 nucleotides: TGTGCCAGCAGCTCCCGGGACTTAAGTAATGAAAAACTGTTTTTT.

The chain employs TRBV4-2 and TRBJ2-1; D assignment may be TRBD1 or TRBD2 (5 bases each). The germline V gene encodes CDR1 LGHNA and CDR2 YNFKEQ. V was trimmed by 4 bases and J by 0 bases, leaving 10 bases between them. CDR3 length: 15 residues. CDR3 protein: CASSLDSGSYNEQFF. CDR3 DNA sequence: TGTGCCAGCAGCCTAGACAGCGGCTCCTACAATGAGCAGTTCTTC.

This chain uses TRBV5-4 with TRBJ2-2; 7 bases align to TRBD1. V gave up 0 bases and J gave up 1 base; unmatched junction bases: 6. The germline CDR1 and CDR2 sequences are SGHNT and YYREEE (reference sequence). This CDR3 contains 17 residues. The CDR3 bases are TGTGCCAGCAGCTTGGGATCCGGGACAGTGAACACCGGGGAGCTGTTTTTT. It codes for CASSLGSGTVNTGELFF.

The V call is TRBV6-5, the J call TRBJ1-2; 8 nucleotides line up with TRBD1. Germline values: CDR1 MNHEY, CDR2 SVGAGI. The CDR3 has 12 amino acids. After removal of 6 bases from V and 5 bases from J, the junction contained 2 bases not matched to a gene. The DNA of the CDR3 is TGTGCCAGCAGCCGACAGGGGTATGGCTACACCTTC. Residues: CASSRQGYGYTF.

This clone was seen once. The chain uses TRBV7-2 and TRBJ1-1, with D possibly matching TRBD1 (6 bases). V was pared by 0 bases and J by 4 bases, with 12 bases between. CDR3 length: 15 residues. Germline CDR1 is SGHTA and CDR2 is FQGNSA. The CDR3: CASSLASQGSTEAFF. Written as DNA, the CDR3 is TGTGCCAGCAGCTTAGCGAGTCAGGGGAGCACTGAAGCTTTCTTT.

Details on this clone: The identical CDR3 is also encoded by other nucleotide sequences in the sample. The chain combines TRBV10-2 with TRBJ1-5, with TRBD1 as a possible D gene (6 bases). Trimming removed 2 bases at V and 4 bases at J, with 9 bases between. CDR1 and CDR2 from the germline V gene are WSHSY and SAAADI. The CDR3 has 14 residues. The CDR3: CASSEGGANQPQHF. CDR3 DNA: TGCGCCAGCAGTGAGGGGGGCGCGAATCAGCCCCAGCATTTT.